These 18 T cell receptor beta chains originate from one sample sequenced in a study of identical twins. TCRdb reprocessed the 5' RACE reads with MiXCR, giving one entry per CDR3 protein. The repertoire holds some 710,000 distinct CDR3 sequences, 5.5% to 6.5% seen once, with around 1.9% in the top ten. The sequenced sample consisted of naive T cells sorted from blood. The receptors here all came from a man aged 18 to 35 in good health.

This clonotype has at least ten counts. The rearrangement joins TRBV5-1 to TRBJ2-2; TRBD2 matches 14 bases. The ends lost 4 bases at V and 5 bases at J; junction bases unmatched: 7. The CDR3 runs to 17 residues. Germline CDR1 is SGHRS and CDR2 is YFSETQ. CDR3 in DNA: TGCGCCAGCAGCCCCGGGACTAGCGGGAGAAGAACCGGGGAGCTGTTTTTT. The encoded protein is CASSPGTSGRRTGELFF.

This clonotype occurred many times. The J gene is TRBJ1-5, the V gene TRBV3-1, with no clear D. The CDR3 runs 13 residues. The germline V gene encodes CDR1 LGHDT and CDR2 YNNKEL (reference sequence). Trimming pared 3 bases from V and 5 bases from J, leaving 8 bases between. CDR3 residues: CASSHRWDQPQHF. The CDR3 region has the DNA TGTGCCAGCAGCCACCGATGGGATCAGCCCCAGCATTTT.

The chain couples TRBV7-8 to TRBJ2-7; unclear D gene. The germline V and J ends were trimmed by 2 bases and 4 bases, with 9 bases remaining between them. This CDR3 comprises 13 residues. Looked up from germline, CDR1 is SGHVS and CDR2 is FQNEAQ. CDR3 sequence reads: CASSLRPDYEQYV. CDR3 DNA: TGTGCCAGCAGCTTAAGGCCCGATTACGAGCAGTACGTC.

The rearrangement uses TRBV12-3 or TRBV12-4 and TRBJ1-1; D is ambiguous. The CDR3 is 12 amino acids. Trimming removed 6 bases from V and 4 bases from J, with 9 bases in between. The CDR3 loop is CASSRSGTEAFF. CDR3 sequence (DNA): TGTGCCAGCAGCCGCTCGGGCACTGAAGCTTTCTTT.

This clonotype was recorded at least ten times. The rearrangement links TRBV7-2 to TRBJ2-5, with D tentatively TRBD1 (5 bases). CDR3 length: 15 residues. V was cut by 0 bases and J by 1 base, with 9 bases left in between. CDR1 and CDR2 (germline): SGHTA, FQGNSA. CDR3 protein: CASSLAGPLQETQYF. DNA for the CDR3: TGTGCCAGCAGCTTAGCGGGGCCACTCCAAGAGACCCAGTACTTC. Based on the CDR3 plus reference TRBV7-2 and TRBJ2-5, the full variable domain is GAGVSQSPSNKVTEKGKDVELRCDPISGHTALYWYRQSLGQGLEFLIYFQGNSAPDKSGLPSDRFSAERTGGSVSTLTIQRTQQEDSAVYLCASSLAGPLQETQYFGPGTRLLVL.

The V gene is TRBV3-1, the J gene TRBJ2-1, with D perhaps assigned TRBD1 or TRBD2 (5 bases each). The CDR3 consists of 15 residues. CDR1 is LGHDT, CDR2 YNNKEL, per germline (reference sequence). With 1 base removed from V and 2 bases from J, the gap between germline ends came to 9 bases. The CDR3 DNA follows: TGTGCCAGCAGCCAAGCTGGGGACCCCTACAATGAGCAGTTCTTC. Translated: CASSQAGDPYNEQFF.

In this sample, this clonotype turned up a few times. No conserved phenylalanine or tryptophan ends this CDR3, so it is likely a read error. Because the CDR3's place on the DNA is in doubt, the DNA is left out and the CDR3 is given as listed by TCRdb. J is TRBJ2-5 and V is TRBV20-1; the table calls TRBD1, which could not be checked here. Termini included, the CDR3 measures 11 amino acids. The V gene's germline CDR1 is DFQATT and CDR2 SNEGSKA (reference sequence). The CDR3 sequence is CSAREGTGASV.

This clonotype was detected only a few times. The chain uses TRBV7-2 and TRBJ2-2, with TRBD2 identical over 11 bases. V lost 6 bases to trimming and J lost 5 bases; unmatched junction nucleotides: 11. This CDR3 is built from 17 residues. Germline-derived CDR1 and CDR2 are SGHTA and FQGNSA. This CDR3 reads CASSSTVTSGSTGELFF. In DNA form, the CDR3 reads TGTGCCAGCAGTTCCACAGTCACTAGCGGGAGTACCGGGGAGCTGTTTTTT.

Many counts were recorded for this clonotype. V usage is TRBV5-1 and J usage is TRBJ2-4; possible D gene TRBD2, 6 bases. Germline assignment: CDR1 SGHRS and CDR2 YFSETQ. The CDR3 spans 15 residues. Deletions cut 2 bases from V and 7 bases from J, with 16 bases between. This CDR3 is CASSLYGAEGNIQYF. The CDR3 nucleotides are TGCGCCAGCAGCTTATATGGAGCGGAGGGGAACATTCAGTACTTC.

This clonotype was detected once. The V and J genes are TRBV29-1 and TRBJ2-1; D might be TRBD1 (5 bases). V gave up 4 bases and J gave up 6 bases, with 13 bases separating them. The germline V gene encodes CDR1 SQVTM and CDR2 ANQGSEA. This CDR3 has 13 residues. CDR3 sequence: CSVVVRVGNEQFF. CDR3 sequence (DNA): TGCAGCGTTGTAGTCAGGGTAGGCAATGAGCAGTTCTTC.

There are many counts of this clonotype. This chain connects TRBV25-1 to TRBJ2-2; D gene unclear. The CDR3 is made up of 13 amino acids. Germline V gene data show CDR1 as MGHDK and CDR2 as SYGVNS. The V and J ends lost 7 bases and 3 bases respectively, with 9 bases between them. The CDR3 region has the DNA TGTGCCAGCATCGGCGGCTACACCGGGGAGCTGTTTTTT. Protein sequence: CASIGGYTGELFF.

This clonotype has more than one count but fewer than ten. This chain's CDR3 is CATKGNLDTQGAADTQYF. The CDR3 nucleotides are TGTGCCACCAAGGGGAATCTGGATACACAGGGGGCGGCAGATACGCAGTATTTT. V gene TRBV24-1 combines with J gene TRBJ2-3; TRBD1 agrees at 9 bases. V gave up 8 bases and J gave up 4 bases; unmatched junction bases: 18. The CDR3 covers 18 residues. Germline CDR1 KGHDR, CDR2 SFDVKD.

At least ten counts were recorded for this clonotype. The rearrangement uses TRBV12-3 or TRBV12-4 and TRBJ1-2; a weak D match, TRBD1 (5 bases). Trimming left V 5 bases short and J 4 bases short, with 17 bases between. The CDR3 runs 15 residues. In DNA, the CDR3 is TGTGCCAGCAGTCCAAACTCCGGGACGGCCTATGGCTACACCTTC. Amino acid sequence: CASSPNSGTAYGYTF.

This clonotype was recorded at least ten times. The V call is TRBV12-3 or TRBV12-4, the J call TRBJ2-1, with D unresolved. This CDR3 comprises 11 residues. Trimming pared 3 bases from V and 8 bases from J, leaving 5 bases between. The CDR3 reads CASSFWHEQFF. The CDR3 region has the DNA TGTGCCAGCAGTTTTTGGCATGAGCAGTTCTTC.

Only one count was recorded for this clonotype. A read error is possible here, since a much larger clone lies one base away. The genes are TRBV6-5 and TRBJ2-1; 10 bases are a match to TRBD1. This CDR3 spans 16 amino acids. Looked up from germline, CDR1 is MNHEY and CDR2 is SVGAGI. CDR3 nucleotide sequence: TGTGCCAGCAGTTTGTTAGGGACAGGGGCCTACAATCAGCAGTTCTTC. This translates into CASSLLGTGAYNQQFF.

This clonotype was seen at least ten times. The rearrangement links TRBV10-3 to TRBJ1-1; D is possibly TRBD1 (6 bases). The CDR3 is 15 amino acids. V lost 9 bases and J 3 bases, leaving 20 bases between the germline ends. The germline CDR1 and CDR2 sequences are ENHRY and SYGVKD. CDR3 in DNA: TGTGCCATTAAAAGGGGGGGAAGTAGGGACACTGAAGCTTTCTTT. Protein product: CAIKRGGSRDTEAFF.

This clonotype was seen repeatedly, ten times or more. V usage is TRBV29-1 and J usage is TRBJ2-5; a possible D gene is TRBD1 (5 bases). This CDR3 has 15 amino acids. V was cut by 3 bases and J by 0 bases, with 14 bases left in between. Germline V lookup: CDR1 SQVTM, CDR2 ANQGSEA. The CDR3 DNA follows: TGCAGCGTTGAGCCGTCGACAGAGTACCAAGAGACCCAGTACTTC. This translates into CSVEPSTEYQETQYF.

CDR3 bases: TGTGCCAGCAGCGCCGGGACAGGCTGGGACAATGAGCAGTTCTTC. Protein product: CASSAGTGWDNEQFF. The rearrangement joins TRBV9 to TRBJ2-1; 8 nucleotides agree with TRBD1. The CDR3 is 15 residues long. The junction had 7 bases not matched to a gene; V was cut back by 3 bases and J by 5 bases. The germline gives CDR1 SGDLS, CDR2 YYNGEE.